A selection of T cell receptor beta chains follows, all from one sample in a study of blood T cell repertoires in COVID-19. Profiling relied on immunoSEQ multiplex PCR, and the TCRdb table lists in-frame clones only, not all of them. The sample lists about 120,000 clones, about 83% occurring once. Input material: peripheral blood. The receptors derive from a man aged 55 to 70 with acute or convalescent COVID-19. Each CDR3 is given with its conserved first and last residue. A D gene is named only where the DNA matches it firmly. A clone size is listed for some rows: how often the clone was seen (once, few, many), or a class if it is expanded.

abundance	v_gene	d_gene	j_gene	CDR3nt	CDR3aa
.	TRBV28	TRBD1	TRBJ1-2	TGTGCCAGCAGTTTTTCGGGACAGGGTCTCCACACCTTC	CASSFSGQGLHTF
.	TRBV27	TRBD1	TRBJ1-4	TGTGCCAGCAGCCTACCCGGGACAGGGGGCGTTGATGAAAAACTGTTTTTT	CASSLPGTGGVDEKLFF
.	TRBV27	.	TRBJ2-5	TGTGCCAGCAGTTTATCCGGAGAGACCCAGTACTTC	CASSLSGETQYF
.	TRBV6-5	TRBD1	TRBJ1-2	TGTGCGACGATCACAGGGGGCGCATACTATGGCTACACCTTC	CATITGGAYYGYTF
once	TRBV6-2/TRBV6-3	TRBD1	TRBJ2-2	TGTGCCAGCAGTAAACCTGGGACAGCCAACACCGGGGAGCTGTTTTTT	CASSKPGTANTGELFF
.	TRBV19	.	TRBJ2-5	TGTGCCAGTAGTATAGGCGCAGGGGGAGGAGAGACCCAGTACTTC	CASSIGAGGGETQYF
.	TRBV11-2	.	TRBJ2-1	TGTGCCAGCAGCTTAGTGGGCTATGCCTACAATGAGCAGTTCTTC	CASSLVGYAYNEQFF
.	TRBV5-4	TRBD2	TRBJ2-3	TGTGCCAGCAGCTCGGCGGGAGGATCCGCAGATACGCAGTATTTT	CASSSAGGSADTQYF
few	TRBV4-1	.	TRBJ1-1	TGCGCCAGCAGCCAAGGCTACCTGAACACTGAAGCTTTCTTT	CASSQGYLNTEAFF
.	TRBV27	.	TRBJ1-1	TGTGCCAGCAGTTCGGCAGGGTGGACTGAAGCTTTCTTT	CASSSAGWTEAFF
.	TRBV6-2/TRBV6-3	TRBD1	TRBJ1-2	TGTGCCAGCAGTTTAGGACAGGGGACGGGTGCCTATGGCTACACCTTC	CASSLGQGTGAYGYTF
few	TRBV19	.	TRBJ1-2	TGTGCCAGTAGTATAGATCCCCGACAGACTAACTATGGCTACACCTTC	CASSIDPRQTNYGYTF
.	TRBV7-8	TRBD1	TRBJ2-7	TGTGCCAGCAGCGCCGGGACAGGGAGCCCCTACGAGCAGTACTTC	CASSAGTGSPYEQYF
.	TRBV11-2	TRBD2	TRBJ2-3	TGTGCCAGCACCCACAGCGGGAGAGTAACAGATACGCAGTATTTT	CASTHSGRVTDTQYF
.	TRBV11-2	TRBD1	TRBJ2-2	TGTGCCAGCAGCTTTACCGGGACAGCTACCGGGGAGCTGTTTTTT	CASSFTGTATGELFF
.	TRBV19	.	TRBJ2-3	TGTGCCAGTAGGCTCCGGGGGACAGATACGCAGTATTTT	CASRLRGTDTQYF
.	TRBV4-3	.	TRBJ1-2	TGCGCCAGCAGCTACGTAGGCAGGGACTATGGCTACACCTTC	CASSYVGRDYGYTF
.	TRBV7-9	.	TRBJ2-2	TGTGCCAGCAGTCCCACTCAGAACACCGGGGAGCTGTTTTTT	CASSPTQNTGELFF
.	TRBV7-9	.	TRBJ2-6	TGTGCCAGCAGCTTGCGGGGGGCCAACGTCCTGACTTTC	CASSLRGANVLTF
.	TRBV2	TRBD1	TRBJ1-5	TGTGCCAGCACCACGGGACAGTTTAATCAGCCCCAGCATTTT	CASTTGQFNQPQHF
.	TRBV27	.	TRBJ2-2	TGTGCCAGCAGTTTACTTAGGGGGAACACCGGGGAGCTGTTTTTT	CASSLLRGNTGELFF
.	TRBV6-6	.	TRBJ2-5	TGTGCCAGCAGTGGACAGACAGACCAAGAGACCCAGTACTTC	CASSGQTDQETQYF
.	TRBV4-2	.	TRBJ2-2	TGTGCCAGCAGCCAAGATTCCCCTCGTAGCGTCGCGAACACCGGGGAGCTGTTTTTT	CASSQDSPRSVANTGELFF
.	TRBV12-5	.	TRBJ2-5	TGTGCTAGTGCCTCGGGACTGACACAAGAGACCCAGTACTTC	CASASGLTQETQYF
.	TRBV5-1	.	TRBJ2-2	TGCGCCAGCAGCTCCGGACAGAACACCGGGGAGCTGTTTTTT	CASSSGQNTGELFF
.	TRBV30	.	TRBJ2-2	TGTGCCTGGAGTGTAGGCGGCGCGAACACCGGGGAGCTGTTTTTT	CAWSVGGANTGELFF
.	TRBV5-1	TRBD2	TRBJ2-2	TGCGCCAGCAGCCACGTCCTAGCGGGAGGGCTCGGGGAGCTGTTTTTT	CASSHVLAGGLGELFF
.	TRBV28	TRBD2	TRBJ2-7	TGTGCCAGCAGTTCTCCGGGACTAGCGGGGTCGGGGTACTTC	CASSSPGLAGSGYF
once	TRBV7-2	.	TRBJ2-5	TGTGCCAGCAGCCTAGGGGGGGGCAGGTCGGTTCAAGAGACCCAGTACTTC	CASSLGGGRSVQETQYF
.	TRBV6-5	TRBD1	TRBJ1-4	TGTGCCAGCAGCCACTCCTGGGACAGGGGTGAAAAACTGTTTTTT	CASSHSWDRGEKLFF
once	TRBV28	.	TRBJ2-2	TGTGCCAGCAGTTTATCTGGCAGCGGGGAGCTGTTTTTT	CASSLSGSGELFF
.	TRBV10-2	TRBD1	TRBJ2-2	TGCGCCAGCAGTGACACAGGGGGCGGGACCGGGGAGCTGTTTTTT	CASSDTGGGTGELFF
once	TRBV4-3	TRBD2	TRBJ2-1	TGCGCCAGCAGCCAGCAGCTAGCGGGAGAAAATGAGCAGTTCTTC	CASSQQLAGENEQFF
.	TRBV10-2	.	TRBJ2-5	TGCGCCAGCAGCCCGGGACAAAATCAAGAGACCCAGTACTTC	CASSPGQNQETQYF
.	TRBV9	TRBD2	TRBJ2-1	TGTGCCAGCAGCGTAAAGTCCACTAGCGGGAGGACATTCTTC	CASSVKSTSGRTFF
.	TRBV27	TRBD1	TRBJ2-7	TGTGCCAGCAGGGGACAGGGGTTGCGCGAGCAGTACTTC	CASRGQGLREQYF
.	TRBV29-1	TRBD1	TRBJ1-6	TGCAGCGTTCGTGGGACAGGGGGAACGAATTCACCCCTCCACTTT	CSVRGTGGTNSPLHF
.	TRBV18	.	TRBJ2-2	TGTGCCAGCTCCCCCGAAGTTCCCCCGGGTCTCACCGGGGAGCTGTTTTTT	CASSPEVPPGLTGELFF
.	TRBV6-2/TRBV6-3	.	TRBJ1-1	TGTGCCAGCAGTTTGTGGACACGCCCTGAAGCTTTCTTT	CASSLWTRPEAFF
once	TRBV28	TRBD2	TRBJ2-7	TGTGCCAGCAGTTTCGGGGGGGACGGATACTACGAGCAGTACTTC	CASSFGGDGYYEQYF
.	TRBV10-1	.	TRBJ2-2	TGCGCCAGCAGTGGAGGGTCCCCGGGAAACAGGGAGACGAACACCGGGGAGCTGTTTTTT	CASSGGSPGNRETNTGELFF
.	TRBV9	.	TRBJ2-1	TGTGCCAGCAGCCTAGGGGAGAGGGTGAGATACAATGAGCAGTTCTTC	CASSLGERVRYNEQFF
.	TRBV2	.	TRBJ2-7	TGTGCCAGCAGAAGTGAGGAGGGAGATTACGAGCAGTACTTC	CASRSEEGDYEQYF
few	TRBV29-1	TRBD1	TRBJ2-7	TGCAGCGTGGCGGGACAGGGGGTAACCTACGAGCAGTACTTC	CSVAGQGVTYEQYF
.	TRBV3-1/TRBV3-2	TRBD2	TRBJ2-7	TGTGCCAGCAGCCAAGATCGGGGACTAGGTGTGCACGAGCAGTACTTC	CASSQDRGLGVHEQYF
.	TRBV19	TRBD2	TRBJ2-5	TGTGCCAGTAGTACCGGACTAGCGGGCTTAAAAGAGACCCAGTACTTC	CASSTGLAGLKETQYF